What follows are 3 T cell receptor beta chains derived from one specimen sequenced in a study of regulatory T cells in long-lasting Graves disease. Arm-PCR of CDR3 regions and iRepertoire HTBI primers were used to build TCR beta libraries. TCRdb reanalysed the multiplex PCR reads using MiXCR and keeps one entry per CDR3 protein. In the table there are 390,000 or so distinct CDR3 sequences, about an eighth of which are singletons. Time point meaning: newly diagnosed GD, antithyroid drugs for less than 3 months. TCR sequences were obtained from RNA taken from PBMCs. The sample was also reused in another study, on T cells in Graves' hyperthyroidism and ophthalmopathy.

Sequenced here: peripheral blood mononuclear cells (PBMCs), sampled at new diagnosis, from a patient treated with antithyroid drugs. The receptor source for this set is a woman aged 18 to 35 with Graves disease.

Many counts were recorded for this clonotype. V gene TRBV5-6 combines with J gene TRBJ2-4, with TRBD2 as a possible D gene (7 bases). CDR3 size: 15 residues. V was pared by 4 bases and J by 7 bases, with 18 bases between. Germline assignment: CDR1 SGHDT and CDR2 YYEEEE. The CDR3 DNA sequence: TGTGCCAGCAGCCCCGGCCGGGGGGCAAGTAACATTCAGTACTTC. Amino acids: CASSPGRGASNIQYF. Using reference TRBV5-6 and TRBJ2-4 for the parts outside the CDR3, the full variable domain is DAGVTQSPTHLIKTRGQQVTLRCSPKSGHDTVSWYQQALGQGPQFIFQYYEEEERQRGNFPDRFSGHQFPNYSSELNVNALLLGDSALYLCASSPGRGASNIQYFGAGTRLSVL.

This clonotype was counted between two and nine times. The CDR3 nucleotides are TGTGCCAGCAGGAAGACTAGCGGGAGCGCGTCGAACACCGGGGAGCTGTTTTTT. It translates to CASRKTSGSASNTGELFF. The chain carries TRBV27 and TRBJ2-2, with TRBD2 identical over 12 bases. The CDR3 covers 18 residues. V trimming: 6 bases; J trimming: 0 bases; junction bases outside the gene matches: 8. Germline CDR1 is MNHEY and CDR2 is SMNVEV (reference sequence).

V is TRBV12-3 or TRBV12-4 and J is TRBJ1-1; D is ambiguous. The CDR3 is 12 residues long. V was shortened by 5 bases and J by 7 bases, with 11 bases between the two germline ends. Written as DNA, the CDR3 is TGTGCCAGCAGTCCGATAGGGAATGAAGCTTTCTTT. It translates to CASSPIGNEAFF.